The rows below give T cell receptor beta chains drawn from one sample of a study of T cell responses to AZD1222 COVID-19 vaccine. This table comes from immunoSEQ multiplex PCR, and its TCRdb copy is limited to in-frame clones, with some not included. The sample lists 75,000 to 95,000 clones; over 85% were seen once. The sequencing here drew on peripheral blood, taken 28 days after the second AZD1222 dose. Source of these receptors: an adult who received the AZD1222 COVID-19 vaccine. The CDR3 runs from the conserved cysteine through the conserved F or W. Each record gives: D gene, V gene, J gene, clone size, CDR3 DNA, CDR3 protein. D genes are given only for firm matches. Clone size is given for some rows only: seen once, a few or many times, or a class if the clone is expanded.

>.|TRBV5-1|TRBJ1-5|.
TGCGCCAGCAGTTTGGATATCAATCAGCCCCAGCATTTT
CASSLDINQPQHF
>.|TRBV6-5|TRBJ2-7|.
TGTGCCAGCAGTTCTCAGCTTAGCTCCTACGAGCAGTACTTC
CASSSQLSSYEQYF
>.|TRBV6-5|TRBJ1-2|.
TGTGCCAGCACGTTGCGGCCTAACTATGGCTACACCTTC
CASTLRPNYGYTF
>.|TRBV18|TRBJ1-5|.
TGTGCCAGCTCACCACGGGGCAATCAGCCCCAGCATTTT
CASSPRGNQPQHF
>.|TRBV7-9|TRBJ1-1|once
TGTGCCAGCAGCTCCGGTGGGAACACTGAAGCTTTCTTT
CASSSGGNTEAFF
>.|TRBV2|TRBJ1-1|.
TGTGCCAGCAGTGCGACAGGGAACACTGAAGCTTTCTTT
CASSATGNTEAFF
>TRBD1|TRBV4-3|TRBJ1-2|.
TGCGCCAGCAGAAGACAGGGAGACTATGGCTACACCTTC
CASRRQGDYGYTF
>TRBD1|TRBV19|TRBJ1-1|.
TGTGCCAGTAGTACAGGGGGCGGAACTGAAGCTTTCTTT
CASSTGGGTEAFF
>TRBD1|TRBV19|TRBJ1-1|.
TGTGCCAGTGTCGGGACAGGGGGCTCGTCCCTCGGAGCTTTCTTT
CASVGTGGSSLGAFF
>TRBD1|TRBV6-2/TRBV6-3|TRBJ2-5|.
TGTGCCAGCAGTTATACGCAGGGGGCTAGGGAGACCCAGTACTTC
CASSYTQGARETQYF
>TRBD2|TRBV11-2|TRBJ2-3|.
TGTGCCAGCAGCTTAGCCCCAGGACTAGCGGCTAGCACAGATACGCAGTATTTT
CASSLAPGLAASTDTQYF
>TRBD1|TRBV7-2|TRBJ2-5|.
TGTGCCAGCAGCTTGGGACAGGTAGAGACCCAGTACTTC
CASSLGQVETQYF
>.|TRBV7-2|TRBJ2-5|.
TGTGCCAGCAGCTCAGTGGGGTACCGGGAGACCCAGTACTTC
CASSSVGYRETQYF
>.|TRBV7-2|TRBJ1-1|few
TGTGCCAGCAGCTTACTCAGGGGGAACACTGAAGCTTTCTTT
CASSLLRGNTEAFF
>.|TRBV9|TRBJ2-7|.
TGTGCCAGCGCCGTTGGGGACCTGGGGTCCTACGAGCAGTACTTC
CASAVGDLGSYEQYF
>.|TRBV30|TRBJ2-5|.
TGTGCCTGGATGTCCCGGGGCCAAGAGACCCAGTACTTC
CAWMSRGQETQYF
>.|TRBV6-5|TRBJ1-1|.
TGTGCCAGCAGTTACCCAGGGGCCACTGAAGCTTTCTTT
CASSYPGATEAFF
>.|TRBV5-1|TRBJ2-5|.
TGCGCCAGCAGCGCGGATCAGGGATTAGAGACCCAGTACTTC
CASSADQGLETQYF
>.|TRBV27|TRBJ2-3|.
TGTGCCAGCAGCCGGGGAGCAGGGGCCCCCACAGATACGCAGTATTTT
CASSRGAGAPTDTQYF
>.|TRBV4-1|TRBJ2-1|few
TGCGCCAGCAGCCAAGGTAGAGCCTACAATGAGCAGTTCTTC
CASSQGRAYNEQFF
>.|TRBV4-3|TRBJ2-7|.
TGCGCCAGCAGCCAAGGGGGCCTCCTCAAATACGAGCAGTACTTC
CASSQGGLLKYEQYF
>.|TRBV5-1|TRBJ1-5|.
TGCGCCAGCAGCCCCAGGCCCCAGCATTTT
CASSPRPQHF